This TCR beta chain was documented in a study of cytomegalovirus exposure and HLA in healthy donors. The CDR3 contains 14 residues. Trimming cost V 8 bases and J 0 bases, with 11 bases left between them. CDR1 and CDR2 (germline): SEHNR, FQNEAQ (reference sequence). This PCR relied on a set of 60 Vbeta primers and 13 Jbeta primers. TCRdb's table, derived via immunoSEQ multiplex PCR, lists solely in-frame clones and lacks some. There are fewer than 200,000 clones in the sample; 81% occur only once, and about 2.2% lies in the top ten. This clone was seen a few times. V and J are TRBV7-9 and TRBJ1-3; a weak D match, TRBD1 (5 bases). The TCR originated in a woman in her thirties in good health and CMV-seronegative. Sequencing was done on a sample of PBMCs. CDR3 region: CASAQVFSGNTIYF. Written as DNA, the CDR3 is TGTGCCAGCGCACAGGTTTTCTCTGGAAACACCATATATTTT.